This TCR beta chain was captured in a study of T cell responses to AZD1222 COVID-19 vaccine. V gave up 3 bases and J gave up 4 bases, with 12 bases separating them. Germline V gives CDR1 ENHRY, CDR2 SYGVKD. This CDR3 comprises 15 residues. TCRdb keeps only in-frame clones here, not all; method: immunoSEQ multiplex PCR. This sample carries approximately 190,000 clones, approximately 94% of them seen once, and the ten largest clones take over 7.5%. The V and J genes are TRBV10-3 and TRBJ2-2; tentative D call: TRBD2 (5 bases). The sequence derives from an adult in good health. Specimen: peripheral blood, collected on day 0 of AZD1222 vaccination. The CDR3 region is CAISESGPGTGELFF. As DNA, the CDR3 is TGTGCCATCAGTGAAAGCGGCCCCGGCACCGGGGAGCTGTTTTTT.